The rows below give T cell receptor beta chains drawn from one sample of a study of OX40 agonist ivuxolimab in advanced cancers. Profiling relied on immunoSEQ multiplex PCR, and the TCRdb table lists in-frame clones only, not all of them. The sample includes roughly 50,000 clones, approximately 80% of them seen just once. Sequenced here: CD4+ or CD8+ T cells sorted from blood, sampled in a trial of the OX40 agonist ivuxolimab. These receptors were collected from an adult with an advanced solid tumor such as melanoma, head and neck, liver or kidney cancer. CDR3s leave out the opening cysteine and the closing phenylalanine or tryptophan.

TRBJ1-5,TRBV10-2,ASSVSRGDQPQH
TRBJ2-5,TRBV6-4,ASSEIPRSTQY
TRBJ1-3,TRBV6-1,ASSRSGTGGNTIY
TRBJ2-7,TRBV27,ASSLPPGPRGPLEQY
TRBJ1-5,TRBV19,ASSIMGQPQH
TRBJ1-2,TRBV19,ASTRTGDPYGYT
TRBJ2-3,TRBV7-2,ASSHGQPPQDTQY
TRBJ2-3,TRBV5-1,ASSLARGTDTQY
TRBJ1-1,TRBV28,ASSLEDGWREAF
TRBJ1-3,TRBV6-5,ASSRTPSSGNTIY
TRBJ1-3,TRBV18,ASSPYQGLTGNTIY
TRBJ2-3,TRBV29-1,SVEGIRQGDTQY
TRBJ1-5,TRBV7-9,ASSRGGYQPQH
TRBJ1-4,TRBV7-9,ASSLESRVLF
TRBJ2-7,TRBV18,ASSPPGGLQGLAYEQY
TRBJ2-7,TRBV9,ASSASPTLSYEQY
TRBJ2-3,TRBV7-3,ASSLDSTDTQY
TRBJ1-3,TRBV19,ASSIGTGTTGNTIY
TRBJ1-1,TRBV14,ASSQDLPMDYTEAF
TRBJ1-1,TRBV6-6,ASLSKGAENTEAF
TRBJ1-4,TRBV10-3,AISAGTGLPTNEKLF
TRBJ2-1,TRBV29-1,SARTGGYNEQF
TRBJ2-7,TRBV28,ASSSSSYEQY
TRBJ1-2,TRBV6-5,ASTRLGQYYGYT
TRBJ2-7,TRBV30,AWKKRTGPNRQY
TRBJ1-2,TRBV28,ASSTTGFGYT
TRBJ2-7,TRBV6-5,ASSYGRTYEQY
TRBJ2-2,TRBV7-9,ASTPRAGATGELF
TRBJ1-1,TRBV6-5,ASSWGGSEAF
TRBJ1-2,TRBV5-4,ASSPQGRGGLHYGYT
TRBJ1-4,TRBV6-6,ASSWAGGNEKLF
TRBJ2-1,TRBV19,ASSPSGVPYNEQF
TRBJ2-7,TRBV15,ATSRDHRGLEEQY
TRBJ2-5,TRBV7-6,ASSLNRLAQETQY
TRBJ1-2,TRBV7-8,ASSLDSNYGYT
TRBJ1-2,TRBV6-5,ASFLKGGYGYT
TRBJ1-1,TRBV6-1,ASSEFKREAF
TRBJ1-2,TRBV5-4,ASSSTGGAGYGYT
TRBJ2-7,TRBV7-6,ASSLTPRVGQGEQY
TRBJ2-5,TRBV4-3,ASSQERRRRGGRETQY
TRBJ2-7,TRBV13,ASSSLVSLSYEQY
TRBJ2-7,TRBV2,ASSLAYEQY
TRBJ2-5,TRBV4-1,ASSQERGRETQY
TRBJ2-6,TRBV2,ASSPPGAGANVLT
TRBJ2-1,TRBV28,ASISGVEEF
TRBJ2-5,TRBV7-9,ASSLAGGVLETQY
TRBJ2-1,TRBV5-4,ASSSTGREYNEQF
TRBJ2-4,TRBV7-9,ASSQSGSWAKNIQY
TRBJ2-5,TRBV11-2,ASSFLAGGLMGGSTQY
TRBJ2-2,TRBV18,ASSLDRLTGELF
TRBJ1-1,TRBV5-1,ASRIRQGMNTEAF
TRBJ1-2,TRBV29-1,SVLGQNYGYT
TRBJ2-1,TRBV19,ASSPTSGSWHEQF
TRBJ2-7,TRBV19,ASSKGSFYEQY
TRBJ1-4,TRBV28,ASRLEGQTNEKLF
TRBJ1-4,TRBV18,ASSPLGDEKLF
TRBJ2-1,TRBV7-3,ASSSGAGQGYNEQF